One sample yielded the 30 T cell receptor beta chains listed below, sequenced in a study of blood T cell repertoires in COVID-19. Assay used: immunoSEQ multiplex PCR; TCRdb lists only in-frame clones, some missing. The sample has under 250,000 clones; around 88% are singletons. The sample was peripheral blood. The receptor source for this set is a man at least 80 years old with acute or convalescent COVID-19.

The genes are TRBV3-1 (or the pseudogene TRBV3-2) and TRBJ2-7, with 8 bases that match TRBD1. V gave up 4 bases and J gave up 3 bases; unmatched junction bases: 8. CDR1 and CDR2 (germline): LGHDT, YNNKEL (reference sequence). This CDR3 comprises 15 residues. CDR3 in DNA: TGTGCCAGCAGCCCTACGGGACAGGTCCGCTACGAGCAGTACTTC. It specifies CASSPTGQVRYEQYF.

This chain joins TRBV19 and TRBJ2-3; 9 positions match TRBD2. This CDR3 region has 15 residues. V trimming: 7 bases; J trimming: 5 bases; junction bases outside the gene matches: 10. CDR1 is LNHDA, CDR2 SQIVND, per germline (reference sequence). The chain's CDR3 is CASKMRGGLQDTQYF. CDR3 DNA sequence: TGTGCCAGTAAAATGCGGGGGGGCCTTCAAGATACGCAGTATTTT.

CDR3: CASSPRLAGYNEQFF. The CDR3 coding sequence is TGTGCCAGCAGCCCGAGACTAGCGGGGTACAATGAGCAGTTCTTC. The genes are TRBV7-3 and TRBJ2-1; 11 bases match TRBD2. Trimming cost V 5 bases and J 4 bases; bases outside gene matches: 4. Per the germline V gene, CDR1 is SGHTA and CDR2 is FQGTGA. This CDR3 comprises 15 residues.

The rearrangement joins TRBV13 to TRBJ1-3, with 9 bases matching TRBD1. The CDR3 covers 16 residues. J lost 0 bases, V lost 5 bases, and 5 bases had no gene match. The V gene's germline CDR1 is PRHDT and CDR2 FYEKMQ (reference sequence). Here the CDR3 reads CASSRRGQGSGNTIYF. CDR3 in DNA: TGTGCCAGCAGCCGTCGGGGACAGGGCTCTGGAAACACCATATATTTT.

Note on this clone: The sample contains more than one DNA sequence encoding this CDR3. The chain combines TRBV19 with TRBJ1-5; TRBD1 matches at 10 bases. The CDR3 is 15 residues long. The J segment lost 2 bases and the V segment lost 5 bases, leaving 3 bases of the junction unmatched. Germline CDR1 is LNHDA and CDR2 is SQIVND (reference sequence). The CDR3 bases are TGTGCCAGTAGTCCGACAGGGGGCCGCAATCAGCCCCAGCATTTT. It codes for CASSPTGGRNQPQHF.

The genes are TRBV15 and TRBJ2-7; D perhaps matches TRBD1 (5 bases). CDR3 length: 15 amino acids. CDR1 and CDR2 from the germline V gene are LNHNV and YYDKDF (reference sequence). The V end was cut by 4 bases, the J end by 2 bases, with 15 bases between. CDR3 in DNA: TGTGCCACCAGCACCGTGGGGCAGGTTCCCTACGAGCAGTACTTC. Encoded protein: CATSTVGQVPYEQYF.

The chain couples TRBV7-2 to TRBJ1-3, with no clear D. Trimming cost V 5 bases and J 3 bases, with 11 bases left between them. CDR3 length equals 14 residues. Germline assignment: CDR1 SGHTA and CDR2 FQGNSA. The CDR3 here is CASSLQPGGNTIYF. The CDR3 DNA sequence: TGTGCCAGCAGCCTACAGCCCGGTGGAAACACCATATATTTT. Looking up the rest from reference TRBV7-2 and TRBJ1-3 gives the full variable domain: GAGVSQSPSNKVTEKGKDVELRCDPISGHTALYWYRQSLGQGLEFLIYFQGNSAPDKSGLPSDRFSAERTGGSVSTLTIQRTQQEDSAVYLCASSLQPGGNTIYFGEGSWLTVV.

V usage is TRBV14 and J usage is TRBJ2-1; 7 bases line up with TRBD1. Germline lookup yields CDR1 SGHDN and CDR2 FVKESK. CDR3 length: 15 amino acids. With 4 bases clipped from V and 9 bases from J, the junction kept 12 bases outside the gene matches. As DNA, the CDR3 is TGTGCCAGCAGCCGAACAGGGGTACCGCACCGTGAGCAGTTCTTC. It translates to CASSRTGVPHREQFF.

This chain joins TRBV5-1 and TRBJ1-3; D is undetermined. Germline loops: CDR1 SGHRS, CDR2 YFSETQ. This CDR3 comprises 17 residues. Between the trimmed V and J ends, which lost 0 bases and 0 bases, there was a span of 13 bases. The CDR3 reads CASSLASGTSSGNTIYF. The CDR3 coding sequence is TGCGCCAGCAGCTTGGCCTCGGGAACAAGCTCTGGAAACACCATATATTTT. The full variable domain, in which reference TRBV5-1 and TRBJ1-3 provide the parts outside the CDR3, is KAGVTQTPRYLIKTRGQQVTLSCSPISGHRSVSWYQQTPGQGLQFLFEYFSETQRNKGNFPGRFSGRQFSNSRSEMNVSTLELGDSALYLCASSLASGTSSGNTIYFGEGSWLTVV.

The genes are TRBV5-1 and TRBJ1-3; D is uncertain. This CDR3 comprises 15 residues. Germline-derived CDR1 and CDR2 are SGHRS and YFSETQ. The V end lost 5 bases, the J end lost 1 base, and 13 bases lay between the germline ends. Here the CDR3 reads CASSYASGSGNTIYF. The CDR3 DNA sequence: TGCGCCAGCAGTTACGCCTCAGGTTCTGGAAACACCATATATTTT.

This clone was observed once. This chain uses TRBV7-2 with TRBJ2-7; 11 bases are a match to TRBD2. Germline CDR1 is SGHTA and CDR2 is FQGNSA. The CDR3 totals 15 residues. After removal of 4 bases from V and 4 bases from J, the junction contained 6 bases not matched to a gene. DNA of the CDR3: TGTGCCAGCAGCTCGGCCGGGACTAGCGGTTACGAGCAGTACTTC. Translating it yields CASSSAGTSGYEQYF.

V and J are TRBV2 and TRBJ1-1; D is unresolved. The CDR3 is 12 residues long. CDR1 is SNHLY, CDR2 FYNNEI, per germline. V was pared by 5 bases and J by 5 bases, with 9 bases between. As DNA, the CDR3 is TGTGCCAGCAGTTGGAGGGAGACTGAAGCTTTCTTT. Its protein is CASSWRETEAFF.

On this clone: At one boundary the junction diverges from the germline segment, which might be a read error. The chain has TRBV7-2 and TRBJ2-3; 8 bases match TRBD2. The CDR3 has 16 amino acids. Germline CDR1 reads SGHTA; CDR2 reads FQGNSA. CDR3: CASSLAGSTSTDTQYF. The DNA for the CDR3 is TGTGCCAGCAGTTTAGCGGGGAGTACTAGCACAGATACGCAGTATTTT. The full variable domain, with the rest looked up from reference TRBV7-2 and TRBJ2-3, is GAGVSQSPSNKVTEKGKDVELRCDPISGHTALYWYRQSLGQGLEFLIYFQGNSAPDKSGLPSDRFSAERTGGSVSTLTIQRTQQEDSAVYLCASSLAGSTSTDTQYFGPGTRLTVL.

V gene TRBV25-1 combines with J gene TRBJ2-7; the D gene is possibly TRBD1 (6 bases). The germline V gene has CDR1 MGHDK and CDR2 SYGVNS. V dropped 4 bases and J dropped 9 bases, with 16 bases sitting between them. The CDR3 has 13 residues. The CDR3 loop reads CASSVQGLRGQYF. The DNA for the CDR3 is TGTGCCAGCAGTGTCCAGGGGCTGAGAGGGCAGTACTTC.

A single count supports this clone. The CDR3, as DNA: TGTGCCAGTAGTGCGGACAGAGATCAGCCCCAGCATTTT. Amino acid sequence: CASSADRDQPQHF. The V call is TRBV19, the J call TRBJ1-5; D is possibly TRBD1 (6 bases). Germline-derived CDR1 and CDR2 are LNHDA and SQIVND (reference sequence). V lost 5 bases and J 5 bases, leaving 10 bases between the germline ends. This CDR3 is 13 amino acids long.

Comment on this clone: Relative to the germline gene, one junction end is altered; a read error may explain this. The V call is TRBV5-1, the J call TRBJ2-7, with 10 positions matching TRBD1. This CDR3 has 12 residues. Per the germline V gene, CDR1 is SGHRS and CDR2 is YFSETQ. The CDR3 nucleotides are TGCGCCAGCAGCTATGCCCAGGGGACAGGGGTCTTC. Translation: CASSYAQGTGVF.

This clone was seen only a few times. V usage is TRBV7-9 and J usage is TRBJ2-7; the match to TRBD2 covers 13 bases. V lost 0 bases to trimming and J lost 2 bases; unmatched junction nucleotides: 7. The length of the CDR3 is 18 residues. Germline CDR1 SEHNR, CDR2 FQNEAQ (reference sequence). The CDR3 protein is CASSLALVGLAGAYEQYF. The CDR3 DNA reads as TGTGCCAGCAGCTTAGCTTTAGTTGGACTAGCGGGAGCCTACGAGCAGTACTTC.

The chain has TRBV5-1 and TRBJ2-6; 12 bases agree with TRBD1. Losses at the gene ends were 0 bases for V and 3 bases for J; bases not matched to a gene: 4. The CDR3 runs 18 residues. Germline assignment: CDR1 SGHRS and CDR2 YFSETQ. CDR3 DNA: TGCGCCAGCAGCTTGGACGGGACAGGGGGCGGTGGGGCCAACGTCCTGACTTTC. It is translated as CASSLDGTGGGGANVLTF.

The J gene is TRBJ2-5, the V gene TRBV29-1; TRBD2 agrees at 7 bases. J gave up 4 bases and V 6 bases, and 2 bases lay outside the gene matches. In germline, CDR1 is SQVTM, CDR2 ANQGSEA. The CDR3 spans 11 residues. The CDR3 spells CSVGGAETQYF. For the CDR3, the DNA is TGCAGCGTGGGAGGGGCAGAGACCCAGTACTTC.

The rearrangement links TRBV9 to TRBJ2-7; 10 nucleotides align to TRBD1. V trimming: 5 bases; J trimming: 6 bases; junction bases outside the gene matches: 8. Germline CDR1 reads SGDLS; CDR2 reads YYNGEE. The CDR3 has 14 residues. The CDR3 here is CASRPGTGASEQYF. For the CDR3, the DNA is TGTGCCAGCAGGCCCGGGACAGGGGCGTCCGAGCAGTACTTC.

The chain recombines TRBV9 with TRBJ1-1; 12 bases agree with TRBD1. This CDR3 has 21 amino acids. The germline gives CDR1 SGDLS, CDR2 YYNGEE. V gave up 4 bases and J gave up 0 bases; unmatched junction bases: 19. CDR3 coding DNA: TGTGCCAGCAGCCTACAGCCCCGCGGGACAGGGGGCGCGGGGATGAACACTGAAGCTTTCTTT. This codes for CASSLQPRGTGGAGMNTEAFF.

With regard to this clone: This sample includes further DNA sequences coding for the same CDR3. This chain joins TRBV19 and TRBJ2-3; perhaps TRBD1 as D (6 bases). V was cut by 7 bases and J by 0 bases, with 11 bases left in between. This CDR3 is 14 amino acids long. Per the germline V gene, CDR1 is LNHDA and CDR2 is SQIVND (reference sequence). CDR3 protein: CASKTGTSTDTQYF. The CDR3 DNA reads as TGTGCCAGTAAGACAGGCACTAGCACAGATACGCAGTATTTT.

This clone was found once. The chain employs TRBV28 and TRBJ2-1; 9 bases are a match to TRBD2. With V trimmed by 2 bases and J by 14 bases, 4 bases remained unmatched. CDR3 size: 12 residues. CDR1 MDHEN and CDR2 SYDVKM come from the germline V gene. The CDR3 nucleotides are TGTGCCAGCAGTTTAGGGCTAGCGGGAAAGTTCTTC. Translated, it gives CASSLGLAGKFF.

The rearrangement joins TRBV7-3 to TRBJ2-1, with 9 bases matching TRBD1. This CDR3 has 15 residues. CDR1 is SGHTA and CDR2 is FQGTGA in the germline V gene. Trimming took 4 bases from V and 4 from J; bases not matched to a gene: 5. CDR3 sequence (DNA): TGTGCCAGCAGCTCGGACAGGGGTATGTACAATGAGCAGTTCTTC. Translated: CASSSDRGMYNEQFF. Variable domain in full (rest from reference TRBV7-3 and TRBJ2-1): GAGVSQTPSNKVTEKGKYVELRCDPISGHTALYWYRQSLGQGPEFLIYFQGTGAADDSGLPNDRFFAVRPEGSVSTLKIQRTERGDSAVYLCASSSDRGMYNEQFFGPGTRLTVL.

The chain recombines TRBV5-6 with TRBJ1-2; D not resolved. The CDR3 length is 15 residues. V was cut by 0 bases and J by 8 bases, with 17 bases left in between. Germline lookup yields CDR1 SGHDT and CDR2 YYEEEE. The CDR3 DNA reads TGTGCCAGCAGCTTGGATACCTATTCGGGTTTCGGCTACACCTTC. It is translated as CASSLDTYSGFGYTF.

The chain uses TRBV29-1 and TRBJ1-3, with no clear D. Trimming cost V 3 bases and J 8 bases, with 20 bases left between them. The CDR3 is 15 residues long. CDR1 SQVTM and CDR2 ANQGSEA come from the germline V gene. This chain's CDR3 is CSVEGIGSTRDTIYF. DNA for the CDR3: TGCAGCGTTGAGGGGATCGGATCTACGAGGGACACCATATATTTT.

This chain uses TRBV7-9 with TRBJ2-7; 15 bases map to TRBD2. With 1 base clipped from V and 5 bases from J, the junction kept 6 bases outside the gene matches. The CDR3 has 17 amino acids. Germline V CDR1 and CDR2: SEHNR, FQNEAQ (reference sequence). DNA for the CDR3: TGTGCCAGCAGCTTAGGGACTAGCGGGAGGGCCGGGGACGAGCAGTACTTC. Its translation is CASSLGTSGRAGDEQYF.

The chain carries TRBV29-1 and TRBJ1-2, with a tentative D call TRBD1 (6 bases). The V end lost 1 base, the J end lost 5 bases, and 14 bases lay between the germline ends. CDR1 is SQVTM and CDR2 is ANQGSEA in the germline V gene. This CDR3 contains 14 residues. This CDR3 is CSVEGGGVGYGYTF. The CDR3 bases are TGCAGCGTTGAAGGAGGGGGGGTTGGGTATGGCTACACCTTC.

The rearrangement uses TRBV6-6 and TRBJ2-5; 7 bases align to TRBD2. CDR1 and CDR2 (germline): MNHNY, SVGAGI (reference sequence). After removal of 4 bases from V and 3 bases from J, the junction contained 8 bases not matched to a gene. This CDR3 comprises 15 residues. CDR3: CASSSPWAGEETQYF. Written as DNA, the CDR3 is TGTGCCAGCAGTTCCCCGTGGGCGGGAGAAGAGACCCAGTACTTC.

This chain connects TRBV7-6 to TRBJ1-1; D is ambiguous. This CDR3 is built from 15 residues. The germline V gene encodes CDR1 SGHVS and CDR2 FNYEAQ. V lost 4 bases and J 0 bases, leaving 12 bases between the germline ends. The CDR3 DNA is TGTGCCAGCAGCTCACAAAACAGTTTGAACACTGAAGCTTTCTTT. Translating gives CASSSQNSLNTEAFF. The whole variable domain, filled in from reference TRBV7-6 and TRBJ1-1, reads GAGVSQSPRYKVTKRGQDVALRCDPISGHVSLYWYRQALGQGPEFLTYFNYEAQQDKSGLPNDRFSAERPEGSISTLTIQRTEQRDSAMYRCASSSQNSLNTEAFFGQGTRLTVV.